In its sample, the clone carrying this TCR beta chain was seen a few times. Its antigen is not identified. The data derive from a study of human T cells and chemical hapten exposure. On the study more broadly: Patients were mainly female, each with alopecia areata, totalis or universalis. Slight differences in pooled library volume were the main source of varying TCR yields across samples.

Findings of the study overall: Alopecia in all donors means immunity may differ from healthy individuals.

Time point defined: patch test 1, 2 weeks after DPC sensitization. Treatment reported: therapeutic diphenylcyclopropenone sensitization with weekly scalp DPC. Blood was collected ahead of every patch test applied. In TCRdb, the RACE reads were re-called with MiXCR into one record per CDR3 protein. The profile shows 150,000 to 200,000 distinct CDR3 sequences, about 15% of them singletons. The J segment lost 4 bases and the V segment lost 3 bases, leaving 10 bases of the junction unmatched. Germline CDR1 and CDR2: SGHRS and YFSETQ. This CDR3 is 17 amino acids long. The material was whole blood, obtained in connection with sensitization to the hapten diphenylcyclopropenone (DPC). V usage is TRBV5-1 and J usage is TRBJ2-5, with 12 positions matching TRBD2. The sequence was collected from a woman younger than 45 with alopecia areata. Some clones in this sample may be carry-over from other donors' samples. The DNA of the CDR3 is TGCGCCAGCAGCTCAAGGACTAGCGGGGCCATGGGAGAGACCCAGTACTTC. Translating gives CASSSRTSGAMGETQYF.